The 21 T cell receptor beta chains in this list originate from one sample, sequenced in a study of cytomegalovirus exposure and HLA in healthy donors. The PCR made use of 60 Vbeta and 13 Jbeta primers. Assay used: immunoSEQ multiplex PCR; TCRdb lists only in-frame clones, some missing. This sample's table has about 140,000 clones. The material sequenced was PBMCs. The receptors were sampled from a woman younger than 30 in good health and CMV-seronegative.

The V call is TRBV19, the J call TRBJ1-3, with 7 bases fitting TRBD1. This CDR3 is built from 15 residues. Per the germline V gene, CDR1 is LNHDA and CDR2 is SQIVND (reference sequence). The ends lost 4 bases at V and 2 bases at J; junction bases unmatched: 5. In DNA form, the CDR3 reads TGTGCCAGTAGTACAACGCAGGGGGCTGGAAACACCATATATTTT. Its translation: CASSTTQGAGNTIYF.

This chain links TRBV7-9 with TRBJ2-7, with 10 bases fitting TRBD1. Germline V CDR1 and CDR2: SEHNR, FQNEAQ (reference sequence). CDR3 size: 16 residues. Trimming cost V 1 base and J 2 bases; bases outside gene matches: 5. The CDR3 nucleotides read TGTGCCAGCAGCTTAGAGCCCGGACAGGGGGCCTACGAGCAGTACTTC. Protein sequence: CASSLEPGQGAYEQYF.

The chain recombines TRBV19 with TRBJ1-2, with a tentative D call TRBD1 (6 bases). The germline V gene encodes CDR1 LNHDA and CDR2 SQIVND (reference sequence). The CDR3 has 15 amino acids. Trimming took off 5 bases at V and 4 bases at J, with 17 bases between the two ends. Here the CDR3 reads CASSLNRDGFYGYTF. The CDR3 DNA reads as TGTGCCAGTAGTCTGAACAGGGACGGATTCTATGGCTACACCTTC.

The V call is TRBV9, the J call TRBJ2-2; 9 bases are a match to TRBD1. The V gene's germline CDR1 is SGDLS and CDR2 YYNGEE. With V trimmed by 2 bases and J by 4 bases, 6 bases remained unmatched. The CDR3 loop spans 16 amino acids. CDR3 residues: CASSVTGGGGTGELFF. The CDR3, as DNA: TGTGCCAGCAGCGTTACAGGGGGCGGTGGCACCGGGGAGCTGTTTTTT.

V is TRBV11-3 and J is TRBJ2-4, with 7 bases lining up with TRBD2. Germline loops: CDR1 SGHNT, CDR2 YENEEA. V lost 5 bases to trimming and J lost 6 bases; unmatched junction nucleotides: 10. The CDR3 runs to 15 residues. This CDR3 reads CASSPRTRDINIQYF. In DNA, the CDR3 is TGTGCCAGCAGCCCGCGGACTAGAGACATAAACATTCAGTACTTC.

The chain is built from TRBV7-6 and TRBJ2-2, with D possibly TRBD1 on 5 matching bases. The germline V and J ends were trimmed by 5 bases and 3 bases, with 13 bases remaining between them. The CDR3 has 15 amino acids. Germline V gene data show CDR1 as SGHVS and CDR2 as FNYEAQ. The chain's CDR3 is CASSLGVGDTGELFF. DNA of the CDR3: TGTGCCAGCAGCCTAGGAGTAGGGGACACCGGGGAGCTGTTTTTT.

The J gene is TRBJ1-5, the V gene TRBV6-1, with 9 bases matching TRBD1. V lost 6 bases, J lost 0 bases, and 3 bases stayed unmatched. CDR3 length equals 15 residues. Germline V gene sequence: CDR1 MNHNS, CDR2 SASEGT. The CDR3, as DNA: TGTGCCAGCAGGGGACAGGGCTTTAGCAATCAGCCCCAGCATTTT. It encodes CASRGQGFSNQPQHF.

This chain links TRBV9 with TRBJ1-2, with D tentatively TRBD1 (6 bases). The germline V gene has CDR1 SGDLS and CDR2 YYNGEE. Trimming removed 2 bases from V and 4 bases from J, with 12 bases in between. The CDR3 runs 14 residues. CDR3 nucleotides: TGTGCCAGCAGCGTCACAACAGGGTCCTATGGCTACACCTTC. It yields the protein CASSVTTGSYGYTF. Complete variable domain (other parts from reference TRBV9 and TRBJ1-2): DSGVTQTPKHLITATGQRVTLRCSPRSGDLSVYWYQQSLDQGLQFLIQYYNGEERAKGNILERFSAQQFPDLHSELNLSSLELGDSALYFCASSVTTGSYGYTFGSGTRLTVV.

The chain carries TRBV5-4 and TRBJ2-2; TRBD2 aligns across 9 bases. Germline V gene data show CDR1 as SGHNT and CDR2 as YYREEE (reference sequence). The CDR3 totals 17 residues. The V and J ends lost 4 bases and 3 bases, in that order; junction bases with no gene match: 10. The CDR3 DNA follows: TGTGCCAGCAGCACGACACCGGGACTAGCTTACACCGGGGAGCTGTTTTTT. Amino acid sequence: CASSTTPGLAYTGELFF.

The chain uses TRBV7-9 and TRBJ2-7; TRBD2 is a possible D gene (6 bases). Trimming took off 3 bases at V and 3 bases at J, with 12 bases between the two ends. The CDR3 runs 14 residues. The germline V gene has CDR1 SEHNR and CDR2 FQNEAQ (reference sequence). CDR3 amino acids: CASSFGDWSYEQYF. Written as DNA, the CDR3 is TGTGCCAGCAGCTTCGGGGACTGGAGCTACGAGCAGTACTTC.

The chain employs TRBV19 and TRBJ1-4, with D hard to call. Trimming stripped 10 bases from V and 14 bases from J, with 20 bases between. The CDR3 has 12 residues. Germline V CDR1 and CDR2: LNHDA, SQIVND (reference sequence). CDR3 DNA sequence: TGTGCCACCCGAACCTTCGGGGATTTGCTGTTTTTT. Translated: CATRTFGDLLFF.

V usage is TRBV6-1 and J usage is TRBJ1-4, with D possibly TRBD1 on 6 matching bases. The CDR3 runs 14 residues. Per germline, CDR1 MNHNS and CDR2 SASEGT. Trimming pared 5 bases from V and 8 bases from J, leaving 15 bases between. For the CDR3, the DNA is TGTGCCAGCAGTCCAGGGGACATTAACGAAAAACTGTTTTTT. Amino acid sequence: CASSPGDINEKLFF.

The chain employs TRBV6-4 and TRBJ2-1, with 14 bases fitting TRBD2. V was clipped by 4 bases and J by 7 bases; unmatched bases: 3. The CDR3 is made up of 15 amino acids. Looked up from germline, CDR1 is MRHNA and CDR2 is SNTAGT. As DNA, the CDR3 is TGTGCCAGCAGTGTTGGGACTAGCGGGAGAAATGAGCAGTTCTTC. This codes for CASSVGTSGRNEQFF.

The V and J genes are TRBV19 and TRBJ2-1, with TRBD1 identical over 9 bases. After removal of 1 base from V and 4 bases from J, the junction contained 17 bases not matched to a gene. The CDR3 totals 20 residues. CDR1 LNHDA and CDR2 SQIVND come from the germline V gene (reference sequence). The CDR3 loop is CASSIGKYPFGDRVYNEQFF. The DNA of the CDR3 is TGTGCCAGTAGTATAGGTAAGTATCCATTCGGGGACAGGGTTTACAATGAGCAGTTCTTC.

V usage is TRBV9 and J usage is TRBJ2-7; TRBD2 matches 11 bases. V was pared by 3 bases and J by 0 bases, with 2 bases of the junction left unmatched. The length of the CDR3 is 15 residues. Germline V gives CDR1 SGDLS, CDR2 YYNGEE. The CDR3 sequence: CASSATSGSSYEQYV. The DNA of the CDR3 is TGTGCCAGCAGCGCAACTAGCGGGAGCTCCTACGAGCAGTACGTC.

The genes are TRBV7-3 and TRBJ2-1; 11 positions match TRBD2. Losses at the gene ends were 2 bases for V and 0 bases for J; bases not matched to a gene: 3. Germline V gene lookup returns CDR1 SGHTA and CDR2 FQGTGA. The length of the CDR3 is 17 residues. CDR3 loop: CASSLLAGGSSYNEQFF. Here the CDR3 DNA reads TGTGCCAGCAGCTTACTAGCGGGAGGCTCCTCCTACAATGAGCAGTTCTTC. The full variable domain, completed using reference TRBV7-3 and TRBJ2-1, is GAGVSQTPSNKVTEKGKYVELRCDPISGHTALYWYRQSLGQGPEFLIYFQGTGAADDSGLPNDRFFAVRPEGSVSTLKIQRTERGDSAVYLCASSLLAGGSSYNEQFFGPGTRLTVL.

The rearrangement joins TRBV30 to TRBJ2-1, with a weak D call TRBD2 (6 bases). V was clipped by 3 bases and J by 14 bases, with 20 bases between them. There are 13 residues in the CDR3. Per the germline V gene, CDR1 is GTSNPN and CDR2 is SVGIG (reference sequence). DNA for the CDR3: TGTGCCTGGAGCTTCAAAGCCCGGGACTCGGAGTTCTTC. Translation: CAWSFKARDSEFF.

The genes are TRBV4-1 and TRBJ1-3, with no clear D. From germline, CDR1 is MGHRA and CDR2 YSYEKL. Between the trimmed V and J ends, which lost 3 bases and 2 bases, there was a span of 8 bases. CDR3 length: 14 residues. CDR3 DNA: TGCGCCAGCAGCCACGGGGTGCCTGGAAACACCATATATTTT. It codes for CASSHGVPGNTIYF.

The CDR3 is CSVEDAGARVMGNEQFF. The CDR3 DNA reads as TGCAGCGTTGAAGATGCGGGAGCTAGGGTCATGGGGAATGAGCAGTTCTTC. The V and J genes are TRBV29-1 and TRBJ2-1; TRBD2 matches at 7 bases. The CDR3 totals 17 residues. V shed 0 bases and J 7 bases; nucleotides not matched to a gene: 15. Germline assignment: CDR1 SQVTM and CDR2 ANQGSEA.

The rearrangement links TRBV30 to TRBJ1-3; no definite D call. This CDR3 is 17 amino acids long. Trimming shortened V by 0 bases and J by 0 bases, and 15 bases separated the two germline ends. Germline V CDR1 and CDR2: GTSNPN, SVGIG (reference sequence). CDR3 nucleotide sequence: TGTGCCTGGAGTGTAAGCGGGTTACCGAGCTCTGGAAACACCATATATTTT. It is translated as CAWSVSGLPSSGNTIYF. The variable domain in full, completed from reference TRBV30 and TRBJ1-3, reads SQTIHQWPATLVQPVGSPLSLECTVEGTSNPNLYWYRQAAGRGLQLLFYSVGIGQISSEVPQNLSASRPQDRQFILSSKKLLLSDSGFYLCAWSVSGLPSSGNTIYFGEGSWLTVV.

This chain links TRBV29-1 with TRBJ2-1; maybe TRBD1 (5 bases). This CDR3 is 12 amino acids long. V was shortened by 2 bases and J by 10 bases, with 12 bases between the two germline ends. Germline V CDR1 and CDR2: SQVTM, ANQGSEA. The CDR3 protein is CSVETGATEQFF. DNA for the CDR3: TGCAGCGTTGAAACAGGCGCTACCGAGCAGTTCTTC.